Shown below are 7 T cell receptor beta chains from a single sample sequenced in a study of T-cell memory formation after mild COVID-19. Using its own MiXCR run on the 5' RACE reads, TCRdb lists one record per CDR3 protein. The table includes a few hundred thousand distinct CDR3 sequences, approximately 14% detected once. Material for sequencing was PBMCs or a T cell subset sorted from them (not recorded which). These TCRs come from a man aged 18 to 35 who had mild COVID-19 (a few samples of this study predate the infection). Cell type and time point are not known.

This clonotype was counted at least ten times. V is TRBV27 and J is TRBJ2-3, with TRBD2 identical over 8 bases. This CDR3 has 14 residues. The ends lost 8 bases at V and 3 bases at J; junction bases unmatched: 7. CDR1 and CDR2 (germline): MNHEY, SMNVEV (reference sequence). CDR3 DNA sequence: TGTGCCAGCGCCAGACGGGAGGGGACAGATACGCAGTATTTT. Its translation is CASARREGTDTQYF.

The chain employs TRBV28 and TRBJ2-1; D not resolved. Per germline, CDR1 MDHEN and CDR2 SYDVKM. CDR3 length equals 16 residues. V lost 3 bases and J 0 bases, leaving 12 bases between the germline ends. The CDR3 is CASSFGLLSSYNEQFF. As DNA, the CDR3 is TGTGCCAGCAGTTTTGGTCTACTGAGCTCCTACAATGAGCAGTTCTTC.

In this sample, this clonotype turned up a few times. V gene TRBV12-3 or TRBV12-4 combines with J gene TRBJ2-5; 10 bases match TRBD2. V shed 7 bases, J shed 4 bases, and the junction held 3 bases outside the gene matches. The CDR3 is 13 amino acids. The CDR3 here is CASIASGGETQYF. The DNA for the CDR3 is TGTGCCAGCATCGCTAGCGGGGGAGAGACCCAGTACTTC.

This clonotype was observed a handful of times. This chain links TRBV12-3 or TRBV12-4 with TRBJ2-2; 11 bases are shared with TRBD1. This CDR3 contains 15 residues. The junction had 7 bases not matched to a gene; V was cut back by 7 bases and J by 6 bases. The DNA of the CDR3 is TGTGCCAGCACCCCGGGACAGGGGGGGCCCGGGGAGCTGTTTTTT. This translates into CASTPGQGGPGELFF.

This chain connects TRBV3-1 to TRBJ1-1, with D unclear. CDR3 length: 15 amino acids. The germline V gene has CDR1 LGHDT and CDR2 YNNKEL (reference sequence). The V gene lost 4 bases and the J gene lost 0 bases, with 12 bases spanning the gap. The CDR3 DNA reads as TGTGCCAGCAGCCTCCGGACCGCGATGAACACTGAAGCTTTCTTT. Amino acids: CASSLRTAMNTEAFF.

This clonotype was found a few times. Its ends do not fully match the called genes, so a read error is possible. The V call is TRBV27, the J call TRBJ1-6, with 7 bases that match TRBD1. The germline CDR1 and CDR2 sequences are MNHEY and SMNVEV (reference sequence). The CDR3 length is 16 residues. CDR3 sequence (DNA): TGTGCCAGCAGTATATCGGGACAGTTTTATAATTCACCCCTCCACTTT. Its translation is CASSISGQFYNSPLHF.

The rearrangement joins TRBV20-1 to TRBJ2-1; D uncertain. The CDR3 contains 16 residues. V was trimmed by 1 base and J by 0 bases, leaving 13 bases between them. Germline CDR1 reads DFQATT; CDR2 reads SNEGSKA (reference sequence). This CDR3 reads CSARGTGHRSYNEQFF. For the CDR3, the DNA is TGCAGTGCTAGAGGAACGGGCCACCGCTCCTACAATGAGCAGTTCTTC.